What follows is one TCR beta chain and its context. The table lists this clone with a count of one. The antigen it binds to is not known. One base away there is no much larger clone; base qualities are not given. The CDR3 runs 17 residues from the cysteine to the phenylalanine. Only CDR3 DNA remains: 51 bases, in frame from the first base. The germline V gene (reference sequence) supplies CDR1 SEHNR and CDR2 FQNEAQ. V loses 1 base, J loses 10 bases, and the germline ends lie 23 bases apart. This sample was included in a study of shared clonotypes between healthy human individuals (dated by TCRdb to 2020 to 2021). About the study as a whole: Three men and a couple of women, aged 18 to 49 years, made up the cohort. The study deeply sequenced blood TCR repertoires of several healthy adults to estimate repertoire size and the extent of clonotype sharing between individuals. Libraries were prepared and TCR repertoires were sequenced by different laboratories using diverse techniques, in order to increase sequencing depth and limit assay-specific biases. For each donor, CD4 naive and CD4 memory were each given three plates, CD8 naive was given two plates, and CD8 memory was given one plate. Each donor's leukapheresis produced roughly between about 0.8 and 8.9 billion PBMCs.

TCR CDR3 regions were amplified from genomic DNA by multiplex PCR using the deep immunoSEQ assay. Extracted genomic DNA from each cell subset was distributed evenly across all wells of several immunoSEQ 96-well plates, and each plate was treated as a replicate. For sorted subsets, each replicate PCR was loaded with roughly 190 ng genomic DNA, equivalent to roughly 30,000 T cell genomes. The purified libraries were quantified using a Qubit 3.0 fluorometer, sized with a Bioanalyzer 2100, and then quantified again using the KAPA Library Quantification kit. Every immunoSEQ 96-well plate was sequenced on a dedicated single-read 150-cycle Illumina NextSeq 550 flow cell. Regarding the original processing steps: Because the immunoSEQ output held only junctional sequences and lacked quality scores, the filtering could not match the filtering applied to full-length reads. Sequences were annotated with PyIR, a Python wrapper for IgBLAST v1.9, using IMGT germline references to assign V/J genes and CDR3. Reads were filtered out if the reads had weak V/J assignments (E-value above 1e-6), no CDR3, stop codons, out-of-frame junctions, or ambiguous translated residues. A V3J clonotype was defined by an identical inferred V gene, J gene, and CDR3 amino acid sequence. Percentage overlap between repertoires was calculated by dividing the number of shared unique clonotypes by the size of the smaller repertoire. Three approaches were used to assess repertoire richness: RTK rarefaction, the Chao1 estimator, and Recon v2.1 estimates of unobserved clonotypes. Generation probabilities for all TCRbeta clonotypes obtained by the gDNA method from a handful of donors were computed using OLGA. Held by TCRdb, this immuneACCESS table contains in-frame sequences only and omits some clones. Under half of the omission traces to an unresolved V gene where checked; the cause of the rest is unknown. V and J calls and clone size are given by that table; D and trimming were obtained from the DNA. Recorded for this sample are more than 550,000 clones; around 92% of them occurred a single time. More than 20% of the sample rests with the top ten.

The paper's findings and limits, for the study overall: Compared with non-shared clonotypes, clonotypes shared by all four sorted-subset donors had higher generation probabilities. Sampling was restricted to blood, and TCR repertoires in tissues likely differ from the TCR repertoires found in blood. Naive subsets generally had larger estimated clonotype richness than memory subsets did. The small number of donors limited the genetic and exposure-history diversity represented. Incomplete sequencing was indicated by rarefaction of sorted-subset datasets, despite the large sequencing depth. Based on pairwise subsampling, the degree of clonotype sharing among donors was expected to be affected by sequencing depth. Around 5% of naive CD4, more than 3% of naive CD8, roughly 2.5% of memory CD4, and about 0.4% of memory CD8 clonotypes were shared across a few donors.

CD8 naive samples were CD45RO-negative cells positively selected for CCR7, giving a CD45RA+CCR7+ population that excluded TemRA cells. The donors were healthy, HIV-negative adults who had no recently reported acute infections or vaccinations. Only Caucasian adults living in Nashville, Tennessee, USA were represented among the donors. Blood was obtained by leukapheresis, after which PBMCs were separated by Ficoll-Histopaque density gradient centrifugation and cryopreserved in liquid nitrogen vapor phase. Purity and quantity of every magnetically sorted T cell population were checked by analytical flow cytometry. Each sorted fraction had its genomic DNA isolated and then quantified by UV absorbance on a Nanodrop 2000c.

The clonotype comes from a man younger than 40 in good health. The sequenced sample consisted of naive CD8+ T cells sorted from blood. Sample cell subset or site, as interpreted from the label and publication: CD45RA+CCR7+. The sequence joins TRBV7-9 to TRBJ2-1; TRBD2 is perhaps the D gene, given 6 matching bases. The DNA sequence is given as TGTGCCAGCAGCTTAGAGTCCGTCTTAGCGGACGTCGTGGAGCAGTTCTTC. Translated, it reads CASSLESVLADVVEQFF.